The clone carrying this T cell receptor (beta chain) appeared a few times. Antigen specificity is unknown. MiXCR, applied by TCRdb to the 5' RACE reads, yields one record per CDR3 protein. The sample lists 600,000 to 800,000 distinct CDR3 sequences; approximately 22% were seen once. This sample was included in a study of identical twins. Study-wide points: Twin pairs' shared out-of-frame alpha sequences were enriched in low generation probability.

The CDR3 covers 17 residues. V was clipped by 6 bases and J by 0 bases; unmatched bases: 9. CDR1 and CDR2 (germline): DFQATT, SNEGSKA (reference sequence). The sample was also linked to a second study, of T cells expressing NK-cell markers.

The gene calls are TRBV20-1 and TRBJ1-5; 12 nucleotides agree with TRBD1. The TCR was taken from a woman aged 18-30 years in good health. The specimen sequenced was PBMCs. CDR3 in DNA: TGCAGTGCCCCGGGACAGGGGGCGTCGGATAGCAATCAGCCCCAGCATTTT. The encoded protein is CSAPGQGASDSNQPQHF.